This TCR beta chain is drawn from a study of regulatory T cells in long-lasting Graves disease. General study findings and limits: It was peripheral blood alone, not thyroid tissue, that was studied.

In its sample, this clonotype was seen many times. Its matching antigen is unknown. The V gene's germline CDR1 is MDHEN and CDR2 SYDVKM. V lost 4 bases, J lost 5 bases, and 6 bases stayed unmatched. The CDR3 is made up of 14 amino acids. The time point is: newly diagnosed GD, antithyroid drugs for less than 3 months. After RNA was extracted from PBMCs, the TCR library was made from it. Through Arm-PCR of CDR3 regions and iRepertoire HTBI primers, TCR beta libraries were built. Using its own MiXCR run on the multiplex PCR reads, TCRdb lists one record per CDR3 protein. This table holds approximately 400,000 distinct CDR3 sequences, over 9.5% found once. The same specimen was also included in a second study, on T cells in Graves' hyperthyroidism and ophthalmopathy. That paper states: The TCR CDR3 was amplified in a first-round RT-PCR using the HTBI primer set. Blood also carried most thyroid clonotypes expanded above 0.001. Through a model of 13 V-J features, ophthalmopathy was separated from stable hyperthyroidism.

The sample was peripheral blood mononuclear cells (PBMCs), taken at new diagnosis, from a patient treated with antithyroid drugs. This TCR came from a woman aged 18-29 years with Graves disease. The chain has TRBV28 and TRBJ2-3; 7 bases line up with TRBD2. This chain's CDR3 is CASSSIGGEDTQYF. The CDR3 bases are TGTGCCAGCAGTTCCATTGGGGGGGAAGATACGCAGTATTTT.